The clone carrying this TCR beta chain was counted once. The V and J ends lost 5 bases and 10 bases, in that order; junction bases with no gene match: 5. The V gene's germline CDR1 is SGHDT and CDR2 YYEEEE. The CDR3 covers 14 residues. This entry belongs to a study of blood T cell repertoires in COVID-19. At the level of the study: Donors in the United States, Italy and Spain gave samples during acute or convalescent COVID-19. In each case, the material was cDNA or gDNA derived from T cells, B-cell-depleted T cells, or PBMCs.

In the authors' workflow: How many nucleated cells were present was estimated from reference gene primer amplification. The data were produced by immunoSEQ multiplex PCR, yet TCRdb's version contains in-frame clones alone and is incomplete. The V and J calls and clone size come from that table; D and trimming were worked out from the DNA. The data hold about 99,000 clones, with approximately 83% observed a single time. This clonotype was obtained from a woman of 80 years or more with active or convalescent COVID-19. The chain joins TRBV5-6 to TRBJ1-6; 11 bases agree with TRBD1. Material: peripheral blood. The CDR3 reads CASRYGTGGSPLHF. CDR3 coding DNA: TGTGCCAGCAGGTACGGGACAGGGGGGTCACCCCTCCACTTT.